This T cell receptor (beta chain) was found in a study of blood T cells in healthy people across ages. A second PCR of roughly 6 to 12 cycles used a sample-barcoded 5' primer and a J-beta primer mix. At least 2.5 million CDR3-containing paired-end reads were obtained per sample. One entry per CDR3 protein, called by TCRdb with MiXCR from the 5' RACE reads. The table has 1.5 million to 2 million distinct CDR3 sequences, approximately 30% seen once; the top ten hold around 7.7%. Germline CDR1 is MDHEN and CDR2 is SYDVKM. The CDR3 is 12 amino acids. Findings and caveats of the study: Donor CMV infection status was unknown, possibly confounding age-related changes in expanded clonotypes. When one million T cells were used, diversity estimates were thought to be underestimates. A strong correlation was found between TCR beta diversity and the percentage of naive T cells.

On this clonotype itself: The antigen remains undetermined. The junction departs from the called germline gene at one end, perhaps through a read error.

This TCR was recovered from a woman in her twenties or thirties in good health. V gene TRBV28 combines with J gene TRBJ1-5, with D tentatively TRBD1 (6 bases). Specimen: blood. The CDR3 loop is CAISLVRGPQHF. CDR3 DNA: TGTGCCATCAGTTTAGTCAGGGGGCCCCAGCATTTT.